This section outlines one T cell receptor beta chain sequence together with its context. Per germline, CDR1 GTSNPN and CDR2 SVGIG (reference sequence). Trimming took 8 bases from V and 7 from J, leaving 20 bases between them. This CDR3 region has 13 residues. This sample is drawn from a study of blood T cell repertoires in COVID-19. Whole-study context: Acute and convalescent COVID-19 samples came from the United States, Italy and Spain. In each case, the material was cDNA or gDNA derived from T cells, B-cell-depleted T cells, or PBMCs.

Per the original methods: Amplification with reference gene primers provided the estimates of nucleated cell counts. Some clones are missing from TCRdb's copy, which holds only in-frame ones; the method was immunoSEQ multiplex PCR. V, J and clone size are taken as reported in that table, and D and trimming were inferred from the DNA itself. The sample has 150,000 to 200,000 clones, roughly 79% seen once. The sample comprised peripheral blood. V and J are TRBV30 and TRBJ1-2; D might be TRBD1 (5 bases). This receptor was obtained from a man in his sixties with active or convalescent COVID-19. The DNA for the CDR3 is TGTGCCGAGAACCGGGGCGCGGGGGGTGGCTACACCTTC. Amino acids: CAENRGAGGGYTF.